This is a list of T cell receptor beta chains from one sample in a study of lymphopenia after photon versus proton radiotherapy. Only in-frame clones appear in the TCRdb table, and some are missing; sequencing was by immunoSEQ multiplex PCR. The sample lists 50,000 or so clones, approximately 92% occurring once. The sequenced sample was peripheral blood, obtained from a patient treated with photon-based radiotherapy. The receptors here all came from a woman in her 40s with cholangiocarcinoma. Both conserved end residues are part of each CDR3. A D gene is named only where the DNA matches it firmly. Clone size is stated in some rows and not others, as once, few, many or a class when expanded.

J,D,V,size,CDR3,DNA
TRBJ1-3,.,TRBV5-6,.,CASSSTGRRVSGNTIYF,TGTGCCAGCAGTTCCACGGGGAGACGGGTCTCTGGAAACACCATATATTTT
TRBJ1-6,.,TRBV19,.,CASSIGRDSPLHF,TGTGCCAGTAGTATAGGCAGGGATTCACCCCTCCACTTT
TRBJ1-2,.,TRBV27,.,CASTPGGFGGYTF,TGTGCCAGCACCCCGGGGGGTTTTGGAGGCTACACCTTC
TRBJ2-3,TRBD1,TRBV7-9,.,CASRAGTAILTDTQYF,TGTGCCAGCAGAGCCGGGACAGCGATACTCACAGATACGCAGTATTTT
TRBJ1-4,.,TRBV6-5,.,CASSYSGTLNEKLFF,TGTGCCAGCAGTTACTCGGGGACTCTTAATGAAAAACTGTTTTTT
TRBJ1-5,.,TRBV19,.,CASTDFKGGGQPQHF,TGTGCCAGCACGGATTTCAAGGGGGGGGGTCAGCCCCAGCATTTT
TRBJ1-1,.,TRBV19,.,CASTWGQNTEAFF,TGTGCCAGTACATGGGGCCAGAACACTGAAGCTTTCTTT
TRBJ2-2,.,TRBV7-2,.,CASSLTAPAAPSTGELFF,TGTGCCAGCAGCCTAACAGCCCCAGCGGCCCCTAGCACCGGGGAGCTGTTTTTT
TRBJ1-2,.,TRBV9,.,CASSPQSAYGYTF,TGTGCCAGCAGCCCCCAGTCAGCTTATGGCTACACCTTC
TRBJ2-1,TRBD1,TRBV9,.,CASSVDLTGQGNEQFF,TGTGCCAGCAGCGTAGATTTGACGGGACAGGGCAATGAGCAGTTCTTC
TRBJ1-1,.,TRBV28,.,CASSLYGKGMNTEAFF,TGTGCCAGCAGTTTATACGGGAAGGGTATGAACACTGAAGCTTTCTTT
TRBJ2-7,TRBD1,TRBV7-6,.,CASSTGTGVEQYF,TGTGCCAGCAGTACCGGGACAGGGGTCGAGCAGTACTTC
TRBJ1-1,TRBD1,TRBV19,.,CASSIDRQGGNTEAFF,TGTGCCAGTAGTATAGATCGACAGGGCGGGAACACTGAAGCTTTCTTT
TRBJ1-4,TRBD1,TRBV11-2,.,CASSQWDRSEKLFF,TGTGCCAGCAGCCAATGGGACAGGTCTGAAAAACTGTTTTTT
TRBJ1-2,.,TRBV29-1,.,CSVGTLGGSYGYTF,TGCAGCGTTGGGACCCTAGGGGGTAGCTATGGCTACACCTTC
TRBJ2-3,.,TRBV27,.,CASSLDRTSTDTQYF,TGTGCCAGCAGTTTAGACAGAACTAGCACAGATACGCAGTATTTT
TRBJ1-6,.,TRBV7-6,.,CASSEYRAHNSPLHF,TGTGCCAGCAGCGAATACAGGGCCCATAATTCACCCCTCCACTTT
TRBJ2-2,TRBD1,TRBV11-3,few,CASSLGRGHTGELFF,TGTGCCAGCAGCTTAGGCAGGGGGCACACCGGGGAGCTGTTTTTT
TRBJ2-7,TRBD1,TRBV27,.,CASSPRQGVISYEQYF,TGTGCCAGCAGTCCCCGACAGGGGGTGATCTCCTACGAGCAGTACTTC
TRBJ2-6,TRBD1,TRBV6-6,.,CASGTGEASGANVLTF,TGTGCCAGTGGGACAGGGGAGGCCTCTGGGGCCAACGTCCTGACTTTC
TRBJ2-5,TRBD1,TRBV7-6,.,CASSLPGQGAGETQYF,TGTGCCAGCAGCTTACCGGGACAGGGGGCCGGAGAGACCCAGTACTTC
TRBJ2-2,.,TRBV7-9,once,CASSSPGPAGDWELFF,TGTGCCAGCAGCTCCCCCGGGCCGGCTGGGGACTGGGAGCTGTTTTTT
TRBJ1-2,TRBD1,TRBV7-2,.,CASSDRGGYGYTF,TGTGCCAGCAGCGACAGGGGAGGCTATGGCTACACCTTC
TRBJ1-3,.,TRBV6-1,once,CASRTEISDTIYF,TGTGCCAGCAGAACGGAAATCTCTGACACCATATATTTT
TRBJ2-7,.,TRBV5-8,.,CASSLVRGNYEQYF,TGTGCCAGCAGCTTGGTACGAGGGAATTACGAGCAGTACTTC
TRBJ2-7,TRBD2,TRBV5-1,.,CASSLESTSGGYEQYF,TGCGCCAGCAGCTTGGAGTCGACTAGCGGGGGCTACGAGCAGTACTTC
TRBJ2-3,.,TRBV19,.,CASSIGFTQYF,TGTGCCAGTAGTATCGGTTTTACGCAGTATTTT
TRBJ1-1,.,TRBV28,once,CASSTQGSEAFF,TGTGCCAGCAGTACACAGGGTTCTGAAGCTTTCTTT
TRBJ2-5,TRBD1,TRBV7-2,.,CASSLGQGAPETQYF,TGTGCCAGCAGCTTAGGTCAGGGGGCGCCAGAGACCCAGTACTTC
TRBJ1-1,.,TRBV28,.,CASRLGGTEAFF,TGTGCCAGCAGACTGGGAGGAACTGAAGCTTTCTTT
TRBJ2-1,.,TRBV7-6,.,CASSFGSNNEQFF,TGTGCCAGCAGCTTTGGGAGTAACAATGAGCAGTTCTTC
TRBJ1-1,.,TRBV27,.,CASSTARNRRTRSDTEAFF,TGTGCCAGCAGTACAGCAAGGAATCGACGCACTCGATCGGACACTGAAGCTTTCTTT
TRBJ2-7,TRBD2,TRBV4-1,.,CASSQGGRNEQYF,TGCGCCAGCAGCCAGGGGGGGAGGAACGAGCAGTACTTC
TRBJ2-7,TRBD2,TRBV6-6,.,CASSSPNSGIWYEQYF,TGTGCCAGCAGCTCCCCTAATAGCGGGATTTGGTACGAGCAGTACTTC
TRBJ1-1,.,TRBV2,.,CASGAGGTEAFF,TGTGCCAGCGGGGCCGGAGGCACTGAAGCTTTCTTT
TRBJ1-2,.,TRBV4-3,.,CASSHRRGTHGYTF,TGCGCCAGCAGCCACCGAAGGGGAACTCATGGCTACACCTTC
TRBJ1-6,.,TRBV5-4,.,CASKPGHLNSPLHF,TGTGCCAGCAAGCCGGGACATCTTAATTCACCCCTCCACTTT
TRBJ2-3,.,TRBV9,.,CASSVEGRGGDTQYF,TGTGCCAGCAGCGTAGAAGGCAGGGGTGGAGATACGCAGTATTTT
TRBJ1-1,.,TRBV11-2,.,CASSPPDRNTEAFF,TGTGCCAGCAGCCCCCCCGACAGGAACACTGAAGCTTTCTTT
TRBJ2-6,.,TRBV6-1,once,CASTSGGTGANVLTF,TGTGCCAGCACCTCAGGGGGGACTGGGGCCAACGTCCTGACTTTC
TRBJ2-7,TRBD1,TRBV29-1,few,CSVRTGGPYEQYF,TGCAGCGTTCGGACAGGGGGCCCCTACGAGCAGTACTTC
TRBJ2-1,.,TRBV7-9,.,CASSWSGTYNEQFF,TGTGCCAGCAGCTGGTCGGGGACCTACAATGAGCAGTTCTTC
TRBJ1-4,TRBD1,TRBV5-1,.,CASSLDRGGEKLFF,TGCGCCAGCAGCTTGGACAGGGGGGGAGAAAAACTGTTTTTT
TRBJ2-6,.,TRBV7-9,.,CASSTAQSRANVLTF,TGTGCCAGCAGCACGGCACAAAGTCGGGCCAACGTCCTGACTTTC
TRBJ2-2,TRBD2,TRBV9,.,CASNRFTSGDPGELFF,TGTGCCAGCAACCGATTCACTAGCGGGGACCCCGGGGAGCTGTTTTTT
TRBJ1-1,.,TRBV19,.,CASLSGGRGTEAFF,TGTGCCAGCCTTAGCGGGGGCCGGGGCACTGAAGCTTTCTTT
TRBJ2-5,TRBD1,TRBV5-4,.,CASSLPQGETQYF,TGTGCCAGCAGCTTGCCACAGGGGGAGACCCAGTACTTC
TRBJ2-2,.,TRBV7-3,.,CASSSDGELFF,TGTGCCAGCAGCTCCGACGGGGAGCTGTTTTTT
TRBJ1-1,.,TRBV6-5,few,CASGQNTEAFF,TGTGCCAGCGGTCAGAACACTGAAGCTTTCTTT
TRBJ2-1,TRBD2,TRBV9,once,CASSLGTSANNEQFF,TGTGCCAGCAGCCTCGGGACTAGCGCCAACAATGAGCAGTTCTTC
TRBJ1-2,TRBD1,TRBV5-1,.,CASSLGTGRDGYTF,TGCGCCAGCAGCTTAGGGACAGGGCGGGACGGCTACACCTTC
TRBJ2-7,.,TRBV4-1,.,CASSQDLYEQYF,TGCGCCAGCAGCCAAGACTTATACGAGCAGTACTTC
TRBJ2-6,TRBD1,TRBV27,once,CASSYQGAGSGANVLTF,TGTGCCAGCAGTTACCAGGGGGCGGGATCTGGGGCCAACGTCCTGACTTTC